This T cell receptor beta chain was captured by sequencing in a study of molecular identifiers for immune sequencing clone quantification (dated by TCRdb to the late 2010s). Looking at the study overall: For a replicate experiment, RNA from 20,000 or 100,000 naive CD8 T cells was divided into five aliquots, and four of the five aliquots were sequenced. This methods study benchmarked molecular-identifier clustering-based TCR repertoire sequencing (MIDCIRS) and TCR RNA copy counting, using CD8 T cells to do so.

This clonotype appeared many times. Its antigen is still unknown. The record has no base qualities; no much larger clone is one base away. Naive CD8 T cell libraries were made from 20,000 to 1,000,000 sorted cells using 10%, 30% or 50% of purified RNA. On a BD FACSAria II, naive CD8 T cells were FACS-sorted as CD8+CD4-CCR7+CD45RA+ and collected into RLT Plus buffer. To test detection sensitivity, Jurkat RNA equal to over nine TCR copies was added to samples of about 20,000-1,000,000 naive CD8 T cells. Enrichment of CD8 T cells was done with RosetteSep CD8+ T Cell Enrichment Cocktail plus Ficoll-Paque, and ACK red cell lysis came afterward. The CDR3 measures 16 amino acids from cysteine to phenylalanine. Only the CDR3 region is kept as DNA, spanning 48 bases read in frame from base 1. CDR1 and CDR2, looked up from the germline V gene (reference sequence), are MNHEY and SMNVEV. V and J are truncated by 6 bases and 2 bases respectively, leaving an intervening sequence of 18 bases.

What the authors observed across the whole study: When barcode sub-clustering was not used, chimeric consensus sequences inflated TCR diversity, with chimeras reaching as high as 47%. Clones above 20 RNA copies held over 98% of molecules in CMV-specific effector cells but under 1% in naive cells. Highly expanded clone sizes could be underestimated because identical TCR molecules may share a barcode. Spiked-in Jurkat TCR RNA equal to a single cell's worth was reported to be detectable even within 1,200,000 naive CD8 T cells. Modeling gave roughly 3 recovered TCR RNA copies per cell versus 8 to 10 by digital PCR, implying roughly 28% capture efficiency. The naive libraries included spiked-in Jurkat TCR RNA (10 copies' worth), and this Jurkat TCR RNA is not part of the donor repertoire.

Library preparation was by PCR. Sequencing relied on a NextSeq 500. Preparation of bulk TCR libraries followed a previously described approach, with the TCR primers listed in Table S5. Total RNA was purified with the Qiagen AllPrep DNA/RNA kit. Before any analysis, reads coming from multiple sequencing runs of the same library were combined into one pool. The authors' analysis ran thus. Reads were retained only if an exact TCR constant sequence was present, and the retained reads were trimmed to 150 nt and grouped according to their 12-nt molecular barcodes. Reads inside each barcode group were sub-clustered using a 15% Levenshtein threshold, and a quality-weighted consensus sequence was constructed for each RNA molecule. Non-functional sequences were filtered out, along with any lower-count sequence sitting one edit away from another sequence. Based on a fit of two negative binomial distributions, barcode sub-clusters having less than 20% of the maximum read count were discarded. TCRdb applied fastp at Q25 and MiXCR to the public reads, then kept only in-frame beta chains. Rows matching on CDR3 protein sequence are summarized as one entry with the most common DNA and genes. Here the V and J calls rest on TCRdb's processing, not on the authors' analysis. In all, the sample holds hundreds of thousands of distinct CDR3 sequences, and about 25% of those were seen once. The ten largest clonotypes hold about 0.8% of the sample.

What was sequenced was naive CD8+ T cells from blood, with Jurkat cell RNA spiked in. Reading the label with the study, this specimen's cell subset or site is: FACS-sorted CD8+CD4-CCR7+CD45RA+ naive T cells. The sequence was collected from a human donor in good health. Some libraries in this study had Jurkat cell RNA spiked in. The chain employs TRBV27 and TRBJ2-3; the D gene assignment is perhaps TRBD1 or TRBD2, with each matching 5 bases. The CDR3 corresponds to CASSRSGTDITDTQYF. The DNA reads TGTGCCAGCAGCCGCTCAGGGACCGATATCACAGATACGCAGTATTTT.